These 23 T cell receptor beta chains came from one sample sequenced in a study of T-cell reconstitution after alpha-beta-depleted transplantation in children. The library targeted TCRbeta and was prepared with unique molecular identifiers. One entry per CDR3 protein results from TCRdb running MiXCR on the PCR reads. The data hold about 580,000 distinct CDR3 sequences, with roughly 24% observed a single time. This sample comprised PBMCs, mostly from graft donor cells, obtained 360 days after TCRalphabeta/CD19-depleted stem cell transplant. The receptors stem from a boy in the first two years of life who had a stem cell transplant for acute myeloid leukemia, so the T cells may come from the graft donor.

This clonotype turned up a few times. The chain couples TRBV6-5 to TRBJ2-2; D could derive from TRBD1 or TRBD2 (5 bases each). Germline lookup yields CDR1 MNHEY and CDR2 SVGAGI. This CDR3 spans 14 amino acids. V was pared by 0 bases and J by 6 bases, with 8 bases between. CDR3 in DNA: TGTGCCAGCAGTTACTCGAGGGGATCCGGGGAGCTGTTTTTT. As protein: CASSYSRGSGELFF.

This sequence joins TRBV12-3 or TRBV12-4 and TRBJ2-1; tentatively, D is TRBD1 or TRBD2 (5 bases each). V lost 6 bases and J lost 8, with 26 bases in between. The CDR3 extends over 17 amino acids. CDR3 region: CASRLGGGTGRYHEQFF. Written as DNA, the CDR3 is TGTGCCAGCAGGCTTGGGGGTGGGACGGGCAGGTACCATGAGCAGTTCTTC.

This chain uses TRBV7-9 with TRBJ1-3, with TRBD1 matching 10 bases. Per the germline V gene, CDR1 is SEHNR and CDR2 is FQNEAQ (reference sequence). This CDR3 is built from 15 residues. Unmatched junction bases numbered 6, after V lost 5 bases and J lost 5 bases. The CDR3 DNA sequence: TGTGCCAGCAGCCCTCCGGGACAGGGGAGAAACACCATATATTTT. This encodes CASSPPGQGRNTIYF.

This clonotype occurred many times. The chain is built from TRBV7-2 and TRBJ2-6, with D unclear. Per the germline V gene, CDR1 is SGHTA and CDR2 is FQGNSA. This CDR3 is built from 14 residues. V was shortened by 1 base and J by 3 bases, with 4 bases between the two germline ends. CDR3 in DNA: TGTGCCAGCAGCTTAGTGCATGGGGCCAACGTCCTGACTTTC. Its protein is CASSLVHGANVLTF.

This clonotype has a handful of counts. The chain combines TRBV7-2 with TRBJ2-7; D gene ambiguous. V was pared by 3 bases and J by 3 bases, with 6 bases between. The CDR3 spans 12 residues. CDR1 and CDR2 (germline): SGHTA, FQGNSA. The DNA for the CDR3 is TGTGCCAGCAGCTTCCCCAACTACGAGCAGTACTTC. This gives the protein CASSFPNYEQYF.

This chain's CDR3 is CASSRLGNAFF. The CDR3 bases are TGTGCCAGCAGTAGATTAGGGAATGCTTTCTTT. The rearrangement links TRBV6-5 to TRBJ1-1; D not certain. V dropped 5 bases and J dropped 11 bases, with 12 bases sitting between them. Germline CDR1 reads MNHEY; CDR2 reads SVGAGI. The CDR3 totals 11 residues.

This clonotype was observed many times. The rearrangement uses TRBV20-1 and TRBJ2-1, with D tentatively TRBD1 or TRBD2 (5 bases each). V lost 3 bases and J 8 bases, leaving 8 bases between the germline ends. CDR1 is DFQATT and CDR2 is SNEGSKA in the germline V gene (reference sequence). This CDR3 contains 11 residues. This CDR3 is CSASGADEQFF. In DNA, the CDR3 is TGCAGTGCTAGCGGGGCCGATGAGCAGTTCTTC.

This clonotype was picked up many times. The V and J genes are TRBV4-1 and TRBJ2-1, with D possibly being TRBD1 (5 bases). The V and J ends lost 0 bases and 2 bases respectively, with 11 bases between them. The CDR3 covers 16 residues. Germline assignment: CDR1 MGHRA and CDR2 YSYEKL. As DNA, the CDR3 is TGCGCCAGCAGCCAAGATGGGGCCAGAACCTACAATGAGCAGTTCTTC. Amino acids: CASSQDGARTYNEQFF.

This clonotype has at least ten counts. CDR3 region: CASRTYGGGINSPLHF. The CDR3 DNA follows: TGTGCCAGCAGAACCTACGGCGGTGGTATAAATTCACCCCTCCACTTT. This chain uses TRBV6-1 with TRBJ1-6; no firm D call. Germline lookup yields CDR1 MNHNS and CDR2 SASEGT. With 6 bases removed from V and 7 bases from J, the gap between germline ends came to 19 bases. The CDR3 runs to 16 residues.

This clonotype was found many times. V usage is TRBV29-1 and J usage is TRBJ1-1; D is perhaps TRBD1 (5 bases). CDR3 length: 13 residues. The germline CDR1 and CDR2 sequences are SQVTM and ANQGSEA. The V and J ends lost 3 bases and 6 bases respectively, with 14 bases between them. DNA for the CDR3: TGCAGCGTTGACGCTACTACAGGATCTGAAGCTTTCTTT. It encodes CSVDATTGSEAFF.

The chain uses TRBV20-1 and TRBJ2-7, with D maybe TRBD1 (7 bases). CDR1 DFQATT and CDR2 SNEGSKA come from the germline V gene (reference sequence). The CDR3 totals 14 residues. CDR3 sequence (DNA): TGCTGCTTCGGGGGACAGTTGATCTCCTACGAGCAGTACGTC. Its protein product is CCFGGQLISYEQYV.

There are many counts of this clonotype. The genes are TRBV6-5 and TRBJ2-1, with a possible D match to TRBD2 (7 bases). The V gene lost 1 base and the J gene lost 4 bases, with 14 bases spanning the gap. Germline V lookup: CDR1 MNHEY, CDR2 SVGAGI. The CDR3 sequence is 16 residues long. The CDR3 loop reads CASSYFGGGAYNEQFF. CDR3 in DNA: TGTGCCAGCAGTTACTTCGGCGGGGGCGCTTACAATGAGCAGTTCTTC.

The CDR3 reads CASSYSYYGYTF. The CDR3 nucleotides are TGTGCCAGCAGTTACAGCTACTATGGCTACACCTTC. The chain is built from TRBV12-3 or TRBV12-4 and TRBJ1-2; no clear D. The CDR3 loop spans 12 amino acids. With 4 bases removed from V and 3 bases from J, the gap between germline ends came to 6 bases.

The table lists this clonotype with many counts. This chain joins TRBV7-2 and TRBJ2-1; D is undetermined. This CDR3 has 13 amino acids. Germline loops: CDR1 SGHTA, CDR2 FQGNSA. Trimming shortened V by 4 bases and J by 6 bases, and 10 bases separated the two germline ends. For the CDR3, the DNA is TGTGCCAGCAGCTGGTCTCCCGTCAATGAGCAGTTCTTC. Translated, it gives CASSWSPVNEQFF.

A few counts support this clonotype. The chain couples TRBV5-1 to TRBJ1-2; TRBD1 might be the D (5 bases). The CDR3 runs 17 residues. V shed 0 bases and J shed 4 bases, with 19 bases lying between them. Per the germline V gene, CDR1 is SGHRS and CDR2 is YFSETQ. This CDR3 reads CASSLEVAPGRSYGYTF. The CDR3 DNA is TGCGCCAGCAGCTTGGAGGTAGCCCCAGGGAGGAGCTATGGCTACACCTTC.

This clonotype was recorded a few times. J is TRBJ1-4 and V is TRBV7-9; D gene uncertain. The CDR3 totals 13 residues. Deletions cut 3 bases from V and 8 bases from J, with 10 bases between. Germline V gene lookup returns CDR1 SEHNR and CDR2 FQNEAQ (reference sequence). The DNA for the CDR3 is TGTGCCAGCAGCTTGGACGATAGCGAAAAACTGTTTTTT. Translating it yields CASSLDDSEKLFF.

The chain employs TRBV11-1 and TRBJ1-6, with D maybe TRBD1 (5 bases). The V end lost 1 base, the J end lost 2 bases, and 21 bases lay between the germline ends. This CDR3 is built from 20 residues. Germline loops: CDR1 SGHAT, CDR2 FQDESV (reference sequence). This CDR3 reads CASSLEGPVPFAAYNSPLHF. CDR3 in DNA: TGTGCCAGCAGCTTAGAGGGGCCGGTACCCTTTGCGGCCTATAATTCACCCCTCCACTTT.

CDR3 sequence reads: CASSLTETRNIQYF. The CDR3 DNA follows: TGCGCCAGCAGCTTGACAGAGACACGAAACATTCAGTACTTC. J is TRBJ2-4 and V is TRBV5-1; the D is unclear. CDR3 length equals 14 residues. The ends were cut back, 1 base at V and 6 bases at J, with 11 bases in the middle. Germline loops: CDR1 SGHRS, CDR2 YFSETQ.

This clonotype was counted only a few times. The genes are TRBV6-1 and TRBJ2-3; a weak D match, TRBD2 (6 bases). The CDR3 runs to 15 residues. Trimming took off 8 bases at V and 0 bases at J, with 15 bases between the two ends. Germline CDR1 reads MNHNS; CDR2 reads SASEGT. The DNA of the CDR3 is TGTGCCAGCGGCGCGACGGGGGAGAGCACAGATACGCAGTATTTT. Protein sequence: CASGATGESTDTQYF.

At least ten counts were recorded for this clonotype. The chain has TRBV20-1 and TRBJ2-2; tentative D call: TRBD1 (5 bases). Deletions cut 2 bases from V and 6 bases from J, with 7 bases between. Germline CDR1 DFQATT, CDR2 SNEGSKA (reference sequence). This CDR3 contains 12 residues. CDR3 residues: CSARKGAGELFF. The CDR3 DNA is TGCAGTGCTAGAAAAGGGGCCGGGGAGCTGTTTTTT.

This clonotype has ten or more counts. This chain joins TRBV5-4 and TRBJ2-5; perhaps TRBD1 as D (6 bases). V was trimmed by 1 base and J by 5 bases, leaving 12 bases between them. The CDR3 runs 14 residues. Per the germline V gene, CDR1 is SGHNT and CDR2 is YYREEE (reference sequence). CDR3 region: CASSLSSGVETQYF. The CDR3 DNA is TGTGCCAGCAGCTTGTCTTCAGGGGTGGAGACCCAGTACTTC.

The chain carries TRBV4-3 and TRBJ2-7, with D perhaps assigned TRBD1 or TRBD2 (5 bases each). The CDR3 covers 16 residues. V lost 2 bases and J lost 0, with 14 bases in between. Germline lookup yields CDR1 LGHNA and CDR2 YSLEER. As DNA, the CDR3 is TGCGCCAGCAGCCAATCGTGGGGACGGGGCTCCTACGAGCAGTACTTC. The encoded protein is CASSQSWGRGSYEQYF.

This clonotype was picked up many times. The chain combines TRBV6-1 with TRBJ1-1; TRBD1 matches at 7 bases. This CDR3 spans 14 amino acids. With V trimmed by 7 bases and J by 1 base, 6 bases remained unmatched. Germline CDR1 is MNHNS and CDR2 is SASEGT. In DNA, the CDR3 is TGTGCCAGCACCCGGACAGGAAAGAACACTGAAGCTTTCTTT. Encoded protein: CASTRTGKNTEAFF.